This entry lists 19 T cell receptor beta chains sequenced from one sample in a study of molecular identifiers for immune sequencing clone quantification. A single record per CDR3 protein comes from TCRdb applying MiXCR to the PCR reads. The data hold about 640,000 distinct CDR3 sequences, with nearly 20% observed a single time. Input material: naive CD8+ T cells from blood, with Jurkat cell RNA spiked in. Subset indicated: FACS-sorted CD8+CD4-CCR7+CD45RA+ naive T cells. These receptors were collected from a human donor in good health. Some libraries in this study had Jurkat cell RNA spiked in.

This clonotype was observed many times. The chain has TRBV20-1 and TRBJ2-7; D ambiguous. Germline V gene data show CDR1 as DFQATT and CDR2 as SNEGSKA (reference sequence). The CDR3 is 15 amino acids. V gave up 0 bases and J gave up 0 bases, with 12 bases separating them. In DNA, the CDR3 is TGCAGTGCTAGAGATAGACGCGGAGCCTCCTACGAGCAGTACTTC. It is translated as CSARDRRGASYEQYF.

The chain combines TRBV29-1 with TRBJ2-2; 8 bases are shared with TRBD2. The CDR3 is 16 residues long. Losses at the gene ends were 1 base for V and 7 bases for J; bases not matched to a gene: 11. Germline V lookup: CDR1 SQVTM, CDR2 ANQGSEA. The CDR3, as DNA: TGCAGCGTTGAAGCGGGGGGGACATGGTTTAGCGGGGAGCTGTTTTTT. Its protein is CSVEAGGTWFSGELFF.

This clonotype was seen repeatedly, ten times or more. The V and J genes are TRBV5-4 and TRBJ2-3; D is unclear. Trimming cost V 5 bases and J 4 bases, with 14 bases left between them. Germline loops: CDR1 SGHNT, CDR2 YYREEE (reference sequence). The CDR3 contains 14 residues. This CDR3 is CASSLSGFADTQYF. The CDR3 coding sequence is TGTGCCAGCAGTTTATCAGGATTTGCAGATACGCAGTATTTT.

In its sample, this clonotype was seen many times. This chain links TRBV29-1 with TRBJ1-1, with D possibly being TRBD1 (6 bases). Germline V gene sequence: CDR1 SQVTM, CDR2 ANQGSEA. V was trimmed by 7 bases and J by 5 bases, leaving 20 bases between them. There are 14 residues in the CDR3. The CDR3 bases are TGCAGCGCCGAGGCCAGGGGAAGATTGACTGAAGCTTTCTTT. It specifies CSAEARGRLTEAFF.

J is TRBJ2-1 and V is TRBV15; 8 bases are a match to TRBD2. The CDR3 is made up of 14 amino acids. V shed 5 bases, J shed 6 bases, and the junction held 6 bases outside the gene matches. Looked up from germline, CDR1 is LNHNV and CDR2 is YYDKDF (reference sequence). The CDR3 sequence is CATSYYGTSNEQFF. The CDR3 nucleotides read TGTGCCACCAGCTACTACGGGACTAGCAATGAGCAGTTCTTC.

The chain is built from TRBV20-1 and TRBJ2-7; D may be TRBD2 (7 bases). With 0 bases removed from V and 1 base from J, the gap between germline ends came to 13 bases. The germline gives CDR1 DFQATT, CDR2 SNEGSKA (reference sequence). The CDR3 contains 15 residues. CDR3 sequence: CSARDGGAGSYEQYF. The CDR3 DNA follows: TGCAGTGCTAGAGATGGGGGGGCAGGTTCCTACGAGCAGTACTTC.

This clonotype was counted ten times or more. This chain connects TRBV27 to TRBJ2-3; D could derive from TRBD1 or TRBD2 (6 bases each). V lost 2 bases, J lost 5 bases, and 11 bases lay in between. Germline CDR1 MNHEY, CDR2 SMNVEV (reference sequence). The CDR3 loop spans 14 amino acids. CDR3 in DNA: TGTGCCAGCAGTTTAACTAGCAGGGGAGATACGCAGTATTTT. Its translation is CASSLTSRGDTQYF.

V usage is TRBV15 and J usage is TRBJ2-1; 7 positions match TRBD1. The CDR3 covers 15 residues. V shed 3 bases and J 6 bases; nucleotides not matched to a gene: 8. Germline assignment: CDR1 LNHNV and CDR2 YYDKDF (reference sequence). The CDR3 loop reads CATSSMRDSFNEQFF. The CDR3 region has the DNA TGTGCCACCAGCAGTATGAGGGACAGTTTCAATGAGCAGTTCTTC.

This clonotype occurred many times. The rearrangement joins TRBV20-1 to TRBJ2-7; 8 positions agree with TRBD2. V dropped 6 bases and J dropped 5; count of bases not matched to a gene: 15. Germline V gene sequence: CDR1 DFQATT, CDR2 SNEGSKA (reference sequence). The length of the CDR3 is 15 residues. This CDR3 reads CSANRPGRATHEQYF. In DNA, the CDR3 is TGCAGTGCAAACAGACCCGGGAGGGCCACCCACGAGCAGTACTTC.

This chain connects TRBV7-9 to TRBJ2-4; D is undetermined. Germline CDR1 and CDR2: SEHNR and FQNEAQ (reference sequence). The V gene lost 5 bases and the J gene lost 0 bases, with 17 bases spanning the gap. The CDR3 is made up of 17 amino acids. This chain's CDR3 is CASSQDRQTRAKNIQYF. DNA for the CDR3: TGTGCCAGCAGCCAAGATAGGCAAACCAGAGCCAAAAACATTCAGTACTTC.

The chain couples TRBV19 to TRBJ1-5; D uncertain. Germline V gene lookup returns CDR1 LNHDA and CDR2 SQIVND (reference sequence). Trimming shortened V by 2 bases and J by 6 bases, and 8 bases separated the two germline ends. The CDR3 runs 13 residues. Written as DNA, the CDR3 is TGTGCCAGTAGTATATTCTACGCTCAGCCCCAGCATTTT. Protein: CASSIFYAQPQHF.

This clonotype showed up many times. The V gene is TRBV5-5, the J gene TRBJ2-7; D is undetermined. V lost 3 bases and J lost 7, with 26 bases in between. Per germline, CDR1 SGHKS and CDR2 YYEKEE (reference sequence). The CDR3 is 17 residues long. In nucleotides, the CDR3 is TGTGCCAGCAGCTCCGAAAACCTGGAGAGGATTGTTAAAGAGCAGTACTTC. Protein: CASSSENLERIVKEQYF.

This clonotype was counted ten times or more. The chain carries TRBV4-1 and TRBJ2-7; D may be TRBD2 (5 bases). The V gene lost 0 bases and the J gene lost 9 bases, with 15 bases spanning the gap. Germline V gene lookup returns CDR1 MGHRA and CDR2 YSYEKL. The CDR3 length is 14 residues. CDR3 nucleotide sequence: TGCGCCAGCAGCCAAGATTGGTCGGGGTTTGGGCAGTACTTC. Its translation: CASSQDWSGFGQYF.

This clonotype was counted many times. The chain combines TRBV4-1 with TRBJ2-5; D is uncertain. This CDR3 contains 13 residues. Germline-derived CDR1 and CDR2 are MGHRA and YSYEKL. V lost 1 base to trimming and J lost 5 bases, with 8 bases between them. CDR3 sequence (DNA): TGCGCCAGCAGCCAAGTAGTGTCTGAGACCCAGTACTTC. This codes for CASSQVVSETQYF.

This clonotype was seen repeatedly, ten times or more. J is TRBJ2-7 and V is TRBV7-9; 8 bases are a match to TRBD2. Germline lookup yields CDR1 SEHNR and CDR2 FQNEAQ (reference sequence). This CDR3 has 15 residues. Unmatched junction bases numbered 6, after V lost 0 bases and J lost 5 bases. In DNA, the CDR3 is TGTGCCAGCAGCTTAGCGCCGGGACTAGTAGACGAGCAGTACTTC. Protein: CASSLAPGLVDEQYF.

V gene TRBV29-1 combines with J gene TRBJ2-1; perhaps TRBD2 as D (6 bases). Germline CDR1 is SQVTM and CDR2 is ANQGSEA. This CDR3 contains 15 residues. Trimming removed 4 bases from V and 3 bases from J, with 16 bases in between. The CDR3 region has the DNA TGCAGCGTTGTTGGGTCGTGGGGGGTCTACAATGAGCAGTTCTTC. Protein: CSVVGSWGVYNEQFF.

The chain links TRBV6-4 to TRBJ1-3; 10 bases agree with TRBD1. The CDR3 is made up of 15 amino acids. V lost 6 bases and J lost 8; bases outside the gene matches: 10. CDR1 and CDR2 from the germline V gene are MRHNA and SNTAGT. CDR3 in DNA: TGTGCCAGCAGGAAGAAGACAGGGGGCGCTCACACCATATATTTT. This translates into CASRKKTGGAHTIYF.

This clonotype was detected only a few times. V gene TRBV7-9 combines with J gene TRBJ1-2; D ambiguous. From germline, CDR1 is SEHNR and CDR2 FQNEAQ (reference sequence). The germline V and J ends were trimmed by 5 bases and 5 bases, with 9 bases remaining between them. The CDR3 covers 12 residues. For the CDR3, the DNA is TGTGCCAGCAGCCACTTATCGTATGGCTACACCTTC. Amino acids: CASSHLSYGYTF. The full variable domain, rest sourced from reference TRBV7-9 and TRBJ1-2, is DTGVSQNPRHKITKRGQNVTFRCDPISEHNRLYWYRQTLGQGPEFLTYFQNEAQLEKSRLLSDRFSAERPKGSFSTLEIQRTEQGDSAMYLCASSHLSYGYTFGSGTRLTVV.

As to this clonotype: A read error may be the cause here, since a much bigger clone is one base away. V gene TRBV20-1 combines with J gene TRBJ2-7, with unresolved D. CDR1 is DFQATT, CDR2 SNEGSKA, per germline (reference sequence). The CDR3 contains 14 residues. CDR3 sequence reads: CSAPSTVSSHEQYF. Written as DNA, the CDR3 is TGCAGTGCTCCCTCAACAGTGAGCTCCCACGAGCAGTACTTC.